Presented here are 28 T cell receptor beta chains from one specimen sequenced in a study of T cell changes during pregnancy in multiple sclerosis. Some clones are missing from TCRdb's copy, which holds only in-frame ones; the method was immunoSEQ multiplex PCR. The top ten clones hold 0.58% of a sample with tens of thousands of clones, just under 90% of them seen once. Sample: CD4+ T cells from peripheral blood mononuclear cells, taken in the first trimester of pregnancy. These receptor sequences come from a female donor with multiple sclerosis, enrolled in a pregnancy study.

The V gene is TRBV15, the J gene TRBJ1-1; D is unclear. Germline CDR1 is LNHNV and CDR2 is YYDKDF (reference sequence). The CDR3 spans 15 residues. V lost 0 bases and J lost 3, with 11 bases in between. The CDR3 coding sequence is TGTGCCACCAGCAGAGAAATACTGGCGGACACTGAAGCTTTCTTT. Its protein product is CATSREILADTEAFF.

The chain recombines TRBV11-2 with TRBJ1-3; D is perhaps TRBD1 (5 bases). V was trimmed by 0 bases and J by 1 base, leaving 16 bases between them. This CDR3 is 18 amino acids long. Germline loops: CDR1 SGHAT, CDR2 FQNNGV. CDR3 sequence reads: CASSLDSEARVSGNTIYF. The CDR3 DNA reads TGTGCCAGCAGCTTAGATTCCGAGGCCAGGGTTTCTGGAAACACCATATATTTT.

V and J are TRBV9 and TRBJ2-7; D gene unclear. The germline gives CDR1 SGDLS, CDR2 YYNGEE. V was pared by 0 bases and J by 5 bases, with 15 bases between. The CDR3 is made up of 15 amino acids. The CDR3 here is CASSVEPVAAHEQYF. CDR3 sequence (DNA): TGTGCCAGCAGCGTAGAGCCGGTAGCTGCACACGAGCAGTACTTC.

V usage is TRBV7-8 and J usage is TRBJ2-7, with D possibly TRBD1 on 6 matching bases. The V end lost 10 bases, the J end lost 3 bases, and 13 bases lay between the germline ends. This CDR3 spans 12 amino acids. Germline CDR1 reads SGHVS; CDR2 reads FQNEAQ. CDR3 sequence (DNA): TGTGCCATACAGGGAGATCGCTACGAGCAGTACTTC. Its translation is CAIQGDRYEQYF.

J is TRBJ2-7 and V is TRBV6-5, with D possibly TRBD1 on 6 matching bases. The CDR3 totals 14 residues. V was clipped by 2 bases and J by 3 bases, with 11 bases between them. Germline-derived CDR1 and CDR2 are MNHEY and SVGAGI. In DNA, the CDR3 is TGTGCCAGCAGTTACGGGGGCTCTGACTACGAGCAGTACTTC. As protein: CASSYGGSDYEQYF.

The CDR3 DNA is TGTGCCAGCGTTTTACTCGGGACAGGGTTCGGCGCTTTCTTT. Amino acids: CASVLLGTGFGAFF. This chain connects TRBV27 to TRBJ1-1, with 9 bases identical to TRBD1. CDR3 length: 14 amino acids. V lost 8 bases to trimming and J lost 11 bases; unmatched junction nucleotides: 15. Germline lookup yields CDR1 MNHEY and CDR2 SMNVEV (reference sequence).

In this sample, this clone turned up a few times. The rearrangement uses TRBV4-1 and TRBJ1-1; TRBD1 agrees at 8 bases. CDR1 and CDR2 (germline): MGHRA, YSYEKL. This CDR3 has 13 residues. V was pared by 9 bases and J by 4 bases, with 7 bases of the junction left unmatched. This CDR3 is CASDRGEGTEAFF. The CDR3 DNA sequence: TGCGCCAGTGACAGGGGCGAGGGCACTGAAGCTTTCTTT.

This chain links TRBV6-5 with TRBJ2-5; 7 bases match TRBD1. V gave up 8 bases and J gave up 5 bases; unmatched junction bases: 8. This CDR3 has 13 amino acids. Germline V gene lookup returns CDR1 MNHEY and CDR2 SVGAGI. Here the CDR3 reads CASSTGWVETQYF. The CDR3 DNA sequence: TGTGCCAGCTCGACAGGGTGGGTGGAGACCCAGTACTTC.

The V call is TRBV11-3, the J call TRBJ1-1; 8 bases match TRBD1. Trimming at V came to 5 bases and at J to 0 bases, leaving 5 bases not matched to a gene. The CDR3 contains 15 residues. Germline V lookup: CDR1 SGHNT, CDR2 YENEEA. CDR3 loop: CASSPGTGMNTEAFF. As DNA, the CDR3 is TGTGCCAGCAGCCCCGGGACAGGAATGAACACTGAAGCTTTCTTT.

V and J are TRBV7-6 and TRBJ2-5; TRBD2 aligns across 7 bases. V gave up 3 bases and J gave up 2 bases; unmatched junction bases: 6. The CDR3 runs 15 residues. CDR1 and CDR2 (germline): SGHVS, FNYEAQ. The CDR3 DNA sequence: TGTGCCAGCAGCTTTGCTCCTAGCGGACAAGAGACCCAGTACTTC. It translates to CASSFAPSGQETQYF.

The J gene is TRBJ1-2, the V gene TRBV14; weak D call: TRBD1 (5 bases). V was cut by 5 bases and J by 7 bases, with 11 bases left in between. Germline V gene sequence: CDR1 SGHDN, CDR2 FVKESK. This CDR3 is built from 12 residues. This CDR3 is CASSFSDTGYTF. CDR3 nucleotide sequence: TGTGCCAGCAGCTTTTCGGACACTGGCTACACCTTC.

The chain carries TRBV5-1 and TRBJ2-3; 13 bases agree with TRBD2. With V trimmed by 4 bases and J by 0 bases, 5 bases remained unmatched. The CDR3 is made up of 17 amino acids. CDR1 is SGHRS, CDR2 YFSETQ, per germline. The CDR3, as DNA: TGCGCCAGCAGCGTAGGACTAGCGGGAGTCAGCACAGATACGCAGTATTTT. Its protein is CASSVGLAGVSTDTQYF.

The chain links TRBV9 to TRBJ2-1, with TRBD2 matching over 7 bases. V dropped 3 bases and J dropped 9; count of bases not matched to a gene: 21. The CDR3 extends over 18 amino acids. Germline V gene sequence: CDR1 SGDLS, CDR2 YYNGEE. The CDR3 DNA sequence: TGTGCCAGCAGCGCCCAAAGAGGAGCGGGACTATGGCCCGGTGAGCAGTTCTTC. Encoded protein: CASSAQRGAGLWPGEQFF.

This chain uses TRBV7-2 with TRBJ1-1, with 7 bases fitting TRBD1. The V gene's germline CDR1 is SGHTA and CDR2 FQGNSA. The CDR3 runs to 15 residues. V shed 1 base, J shed 1 base, and the junction held 3 bases outside the gene matches. The CDR3 DNA reads TGTGCCAGCAGCTTAGAGACAGGGTGGAACACTGAAGCTTTCTTT. Protein sequence: CASSLETGWNTEAFF.

The J gene is TRBJ2-3, the V gene TRBV2, with TRBD1 identical over 8 bases. Trimming took 6 bases from V and 4 from J; bases not matched to a gene: 9. This CDR3 contains 15 residues. Germline V gene sequence: CDR1 SNHLY, CDR2 FYNNEI. Written as DNA, the CDR3 is TGTGCCAGCAGCCCCAGGGCAGGGGGCGCAGATACGCAGTATTTT. It is translated as CASSPRAGGADTQYF. The entire variable domain, with the rest obtained from reference TRBV2 and TRBJ2-3, is as follows: EPEVTQTPSHQVTQMGQEVILRCVPISNHLYFYWYRQILGQKVEFLVSFYNNEISEKSEIFDDQFSVERPDGSNFTLKIRSTKLEDSAMYFCASSPRAGGADTQYFGPGTRLTVL.

The rearrangement links TRBV19 to TRBJ1-4; the match to TRBD1 covers 9 bases. The CDR3 sequence is 19 residues long. The V segment lost 6 bases and the J segment 5 bases; nucleotides outside the gene matches: 19. CDR1 is LNHDA, CDR2 SQIVND, per germline (reference sequence). The CDR3 nucleotides read TGTGCCAGTAGCCATCGACCTCGGACAGGGGATCCGACGAATGAAAAACTGTTTTTT. Protein sequence: CASSHRPRTGDPTNEKLFF.

At least ten counts were recorded for this clone. V is TRBV27 and J is TRBJ2-2, with D uncertain. Germline CDR1 and CDR2: MNHEY and SMNVEV (reference sequence). Trimming shortened V by 4 bases and J by 5 bases, and 11 bases separated the two germline ends. CDR3 length: 14 amino acids. Written as DNA, the CDR3 is TGTGCCAGCAGTTCTCGGGTCACTACCGGGGAGCTGTTTTTT. Residues: CASSSRVTTGELFF.

The chain carries TRBV9 and TRBJ1-1, with a weak D call TRBD1 (6 bases). This CDR3 is 18 amino acids long. Germline CDR1 SGDLS, CDR2 YYNGEE. V was pared by 0 bases and J by 0 bases, with 18 bases between. The CDR3 nucleotides read TGTGCCAGCAGCGTAGATGGGACAAAGTTATGGGTGAACACTGAAGCTTTCTTT. The encoded protein is CASSVDGTKLWVNTEAFF.

The CDR3: CASSEGPPSSGNTIYF. CDR3 coding DNA: TGTGCCAGCTCCGAGGGCCCACCTTCTTCTGGAAACACCATATATTTT. V usage is TRBV18 and J usage is TRBJ1-3; D gene uncertain. V was pared by 6 bases and J by 1 base, with 16 bases between. The CDR3 totals 16 residues. Germline V CDR1 and CDR2: KGHSH, LQKENI.

This rearrangement joins TRBV28 to TRBJ1-6, with D unclear. The V and J ends lost 3 bases and 10 bases respectively, with 13 bases between them. The length of the CDR3 is 14 residues. CDR1 and CDR2 (germline): MDHEN, SYDVKM. The CDR3 loop reads CASSFLDGGSPLHF. The DNA of the CDR3 is TGTGCCAGCAGTTTTCTTGACGGCGGGTCACCCCTCCACTTT.

This chain uses TRBV7-9 with TRBJ1-1; 7 bases match TRBD1. After removal of 3 bases from V and 1 base from J, the junction contained 5 bases not matched to a gene. This CDR3 has 15 amino acids. Germline V lookup: CDR1 SEHNR, CDR2 FQNEAQ (reference sequence). The CDR3 sequence: CASSLGRGRNTEAFF. The CDR3 DNA reads TGTGCCAGCAGCTTGGGTAGGGGGCGGAACACTGAAGCTTTCTTT.

The rearrangement joins TRBV7-3 to TRBJ2-1; the match to TRBD2 covers 7 bases. There are 15 residues in the CDR3. Germline values: CDR1 SGHTA, CDR2 FQGTGA. Germline trimming cut 5 bases from V and 2 bases from J; bases unmatched to any gene: 6. CDR3 sequence: CASSISSGPYNEQFF. CDR3 DNA sequence: TGTGCCAGCAGCATATCTAGCGGCCCCTACAATGAGCAGTTCTTC. The whole variable domain, filled in from reference TRBV7-3 and TRBJ2-1, reads GAGVSQTPSNKVTEKGKYVELRCDPISGHTALYWYRQSLGQGPEFLIYFQGTGAADDSGLPNDRFFAVRPEGSVSTLKIQRTERGDSAVYLCASSISSGPYNEQFFGPGTRLTVL.

The genes are TRBV5-1 and TRBJ2-1, with 16 bases that match TRBD2. CDR3 size: 18 residues. Germline V gene lookup returns CDR1 SGHRS and CDR2 YFSETQ. Trimming cost V 4 bases and J 8 bases; bases outside gene matches: 12. The CDR3 sequence: CASSPTRPGLAGGDEQFF. The CDR3 DNA follows: TGCGCCAGCAGCCCAACACGGCCGGGACTAGCGGGAGGGGATGAGCAGTTCTTC.

The chain uses TRBV19 and TRBJ1-2; possible D gene TRBD1, 5 bases. The CDR3 runs 15 residues. Deletions cut 1 base from V and 3 bases from J, with 12 bases between. Germline values: CDR1 LNHDA, CDR2 SQIVND (reference sequence). Written as DNA, the CDR3 is TGTGCCAGTAGTATAGCTCAGGGTGCGGACTATGGCTACACCTTC. Translated: CASSIAQGADYGYTF.

J is TRBJ2-6 and V is TRBV19; 10 bases map to TRBD1. V was pared by 6 bases and J by 2 bases, with 13 bases of the junction left unmatched. The CDR3 has 19 residues. CDR1 is LNHDA, CDR2 SQIVND, per germline (reference sequence). Here the CDR3 DNA reads TGTGCCAGTAGCTCTAACCCGGGACAGGGGACGGCTGGGGCCAACGTCCTGACTTTC. It encodes CASSSNPGQGTAGANVLTF.

V usage is TRBV7-9 and J usage is TRBJ2-7, with 11 bases matching TRBD1. Germline CDR1 is SEHNR and CDR2 is FQNEAQ (reference sequence). This CDR3 contains 14 residues. V gave up 5 bases and J gave up 6 bases; unmatched junction bases: 6. The CDR3 bases are TGTGCCAGCAGCCTGCGGACAGGGGGCGGCGAGCAGTACTTC. Translated: CASSLRTGGGEQYF.

The V call is TRBV15, the J call TRBJ1-2; tentatively, D is TRBD1 (6 bases). Between the trimmed V and J ends, which lost 2 bases and 1 base, there was a span of 14 bases. The germline gives CDR1 LNHNV, CDR2 YYDKDF (reference sequence). The CDR3 is 16 amino acids. The DNA for the CDR3 is TGTGCCACCAGCAGAACCGGGACACAGTATAACTATGGCTACACCTTC. Its protein product is CATSRTGTQYNYGYTF.

This sequence joins TRBV7-3 and TRBJ2-1; D call uncertain. From germline, CDR1 is SGHTA and CDR2 FQGTGA. The CDR3 totals 14 residues. V was cut by 2 bases and J by 6 bases, with 11 bases left in between. The CDR3 nucleotides are TGTGCCAGCAGCTTATTGGCTCCCCCCAATGAGCAGTTCTTC. Its protein product is CASSLLAPPNEQFF. The full variable domain, in which reference TRBV7-3 and TRBJ2-1 provide the parts outside the CDR3, is GAGVSQTPSNKVTEKGKYVELRCDPISGHTALYWYRQSLGQGPEFLIYFQGTGAADDSGLPNDRFFAVRPEGSVSTLKIQRTERGDSAVYLCASSLLAPPNEQFFGPGTRLTVL.